The clone carrying this T cell receptor (beta chain) occurred a few times. Its specificity is not known. This record belongs to a study of identical twins. Whole-study findings and limits: Partial confounding of zero-insertion analyses by invariant MAIT and iNKT cells was possible.

MiXCR was run by TCRdb on the 5' RACE reads, yielding one entry per CDR3 protein. The table has about 660,000 distinct CDR3 sequences, under 9% seen once. This sample also belongs to another study, concerning yellow fever vaccine responses in identical twins.

Material for sequencing was PBMCs. The TCR comes from a woman between 18 and 29 years old in good health.

CDR3 nucleotides: TGCAGCGCGGACAGGGACGAGACGGGAGGTCAATACGAGCAGTACTTC. The encoded protein is CSADRDETGGQYEQYF. The chain employs TRBV29-1 and TRBJ2-7, with D perhaps TRBD1 (8 bases). The CDR3 runs 16 residues. Trimming removed 7 bases from V and 4 bases from J, with 26 bases in between. CDR1 is SQVTM and CDR2 is ANQGSEA in the germline V gene.